The present T cell receptor (beta chain) was sequenced within a study of blood T cells in healthy people across ages. Study-level points and caveats: Measured against age, TCR beta diversity per million T cells decreased in a roughly linear manner.

The CDR3 contains 16 residues. The J segment lost 6 bases and the V segment lost 2 bases, leaving 8 bases of the junction unmatched. From germline, CDR1 is MNHEY and CDR2 SMNVEV (reference sequence). The count of this clonotype is one. The antigen remains unidentified. The second PCR ran about 6 to 11 cycles with a sample-barcoded 5' primer and J-beta primers. TCRdb reprocessed the 5' RACE reads via MiXCR and lists one record per CDR3 protein. The table includes over 1,500,000 distinct CDR3 sequences, around half detected once. This TCR came from a woman between 40 and 55 years old in good health. Sequenced sample: blood. The rearrangement uses TRBV27 and TRBJ2-3, with TRBD1 matching 10 bases. CDR3 amino acids: CASSLRSTGGYDTQYF. For the CDR3, the DNA is TGTGCCAGCAGTTTAAGGTCGACAGGGGGCTATGATACGCAGTATTTT.